Sequencing of this T cell receptor (beta chain) was carried out in a study of blood T cell repertoires in COVID-19. The repertoire was sequenced with immunoSEQ multiplex PCR; TCRdb's copy has only in-frame clones and lacks some. The sample records about 350,000 clones, about 88% being singletons. This clone was found once. Trimming removed 6 bases at V and 2 bases at J, with 7 bases between. The CDR3 has 12 residues. Germline-derived CDR1 and CDR2 are MNHEY and SVGAGI. The chain employs TRBV6-5 and TRBJ1-2; possible D gene TRBD1, 6 bases. Source material: PBMCs or T cells enriched from blood (not recorded which). The clonotype comes from a woman aged 25 to 39 who had recovered from COVID-19. This CDR3 is CASSGQNYGYTF. For the CDR3, the DNA is TGTGCCAGCAGCGGACAGAACTATGGCTACACCTTC.